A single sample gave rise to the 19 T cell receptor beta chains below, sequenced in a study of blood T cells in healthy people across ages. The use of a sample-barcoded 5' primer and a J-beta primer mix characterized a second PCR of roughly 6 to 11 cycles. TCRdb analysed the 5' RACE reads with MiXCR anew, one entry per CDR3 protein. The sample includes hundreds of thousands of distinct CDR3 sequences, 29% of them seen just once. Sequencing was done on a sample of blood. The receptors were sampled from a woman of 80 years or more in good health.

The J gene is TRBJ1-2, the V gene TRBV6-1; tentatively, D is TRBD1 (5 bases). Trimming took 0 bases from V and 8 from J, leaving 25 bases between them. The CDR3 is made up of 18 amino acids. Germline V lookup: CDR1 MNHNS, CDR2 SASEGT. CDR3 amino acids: CASSEALSGTKGLRGYTF. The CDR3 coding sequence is TGTGCCAGCAGTGAAGCGCTTTCCGGGACTAAGGGGCTGAGGGGCTACACCTTC.

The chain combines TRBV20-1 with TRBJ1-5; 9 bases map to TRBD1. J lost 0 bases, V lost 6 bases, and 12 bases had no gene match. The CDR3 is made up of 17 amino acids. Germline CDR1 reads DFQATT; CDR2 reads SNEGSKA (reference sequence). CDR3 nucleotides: TGCAGTGCCACCCGGGACAGGGAACGGGATAGCAATCAGCCCCAGCATTTT. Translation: CSATRDRERDSNQPQHF.

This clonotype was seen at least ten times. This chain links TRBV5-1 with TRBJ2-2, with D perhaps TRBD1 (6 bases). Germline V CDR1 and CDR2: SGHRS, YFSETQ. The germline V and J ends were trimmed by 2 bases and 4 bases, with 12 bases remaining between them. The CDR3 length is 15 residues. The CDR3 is CASSLTGKSTGELFF. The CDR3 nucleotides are TGCGCCAGCAGCTTAACAGGGAAGAGCACCGGGGAGCTGTTTTTT.

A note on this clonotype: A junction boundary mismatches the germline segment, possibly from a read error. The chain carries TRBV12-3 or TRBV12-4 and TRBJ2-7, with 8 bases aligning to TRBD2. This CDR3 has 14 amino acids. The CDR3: CASRTSGRAYEQYF. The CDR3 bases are TGTGCCAGCCGTACCAGCGGGAGAGCCTACGAGCAATACTTC.

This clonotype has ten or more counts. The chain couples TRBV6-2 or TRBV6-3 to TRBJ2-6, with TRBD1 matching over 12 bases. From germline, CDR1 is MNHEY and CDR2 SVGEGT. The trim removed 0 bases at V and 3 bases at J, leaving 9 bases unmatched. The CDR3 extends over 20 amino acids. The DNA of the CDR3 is TGTGCCAGCAGTTACTCGATTGGGACAGGGGGCCCGGTTGGGGCCAACGTCCTGACTTTC. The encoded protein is CASSYSIGTGGPVGANVLTF.

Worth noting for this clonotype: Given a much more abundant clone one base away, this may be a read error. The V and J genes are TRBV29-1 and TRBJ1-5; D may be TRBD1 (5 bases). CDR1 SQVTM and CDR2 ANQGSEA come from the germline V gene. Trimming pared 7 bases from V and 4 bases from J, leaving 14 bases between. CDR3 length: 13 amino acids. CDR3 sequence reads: CSAAGGGNQPQHF. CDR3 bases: TGCAGCGCTGCCGGGGGAGGGAATCAGCCCCAGCATTTT.

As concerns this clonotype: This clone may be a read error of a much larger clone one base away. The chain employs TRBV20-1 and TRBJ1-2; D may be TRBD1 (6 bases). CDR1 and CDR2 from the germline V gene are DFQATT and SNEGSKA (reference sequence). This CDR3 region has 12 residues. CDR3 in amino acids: CRADTGLLGYTF. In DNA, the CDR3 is TGCAGGGCAGACACAGGGTTACTGGGCTACACCTTC.

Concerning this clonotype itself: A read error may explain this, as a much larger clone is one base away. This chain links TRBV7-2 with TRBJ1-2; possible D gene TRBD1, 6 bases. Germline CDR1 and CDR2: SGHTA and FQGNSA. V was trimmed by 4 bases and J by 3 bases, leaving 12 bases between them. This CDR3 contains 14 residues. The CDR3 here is CTSSYGQTYYGYTF. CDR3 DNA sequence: TGTACCAGCAGCTACGGACAGACTTACTATGGCTACACCTTC.

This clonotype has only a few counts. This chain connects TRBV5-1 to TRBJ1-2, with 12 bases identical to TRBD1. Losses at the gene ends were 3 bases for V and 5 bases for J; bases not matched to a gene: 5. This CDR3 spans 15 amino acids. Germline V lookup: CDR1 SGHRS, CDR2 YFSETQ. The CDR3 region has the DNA TGCGCCAGCAGCTCCCGGGACAGGGGGCGATATGGCTACACCTTC. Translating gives CASSSRDRGRYGYTF.

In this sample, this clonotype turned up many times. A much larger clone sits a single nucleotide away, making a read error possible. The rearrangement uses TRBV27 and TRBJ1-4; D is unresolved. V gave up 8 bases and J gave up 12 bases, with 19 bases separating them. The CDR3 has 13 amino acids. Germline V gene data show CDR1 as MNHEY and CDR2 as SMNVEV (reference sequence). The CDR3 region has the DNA TGTGCCAGCCGCGCGGCGGGCAGGTCGGAACTGTTTTTT. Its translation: CASRAAGRSELFF. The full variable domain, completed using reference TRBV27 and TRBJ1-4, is EAQVTQNPRYLITVTGKKLTVTCSQNMNHEYMSWYRQDPGLGLRQIYYSMNVEVTDKGDVPEGYKVSRKEKRNFPLILESPSPNQTSLYFCASRAAGRSELFFGSGTQLSVL.

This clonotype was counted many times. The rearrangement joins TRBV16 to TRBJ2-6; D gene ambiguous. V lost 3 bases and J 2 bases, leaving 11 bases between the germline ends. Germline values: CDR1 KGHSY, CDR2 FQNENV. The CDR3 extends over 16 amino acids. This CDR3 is CASSHDDGPGANVLTF. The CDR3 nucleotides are TGTGCCAGCAGCCATGACGACGGGCCTGGGGCCAACGTCCTGACTTTC. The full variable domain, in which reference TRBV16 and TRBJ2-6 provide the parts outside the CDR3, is GEEVAQTPKHLVRGEGQKAKLYCAPIKGHSYVFWYQQVLKNEFKFLISFQNENVFDETGMPKERFSAKCLPNSPCSLEIQATKLEDSAVYFCASSHDDGPGANVLTFGAGSRLTVL.

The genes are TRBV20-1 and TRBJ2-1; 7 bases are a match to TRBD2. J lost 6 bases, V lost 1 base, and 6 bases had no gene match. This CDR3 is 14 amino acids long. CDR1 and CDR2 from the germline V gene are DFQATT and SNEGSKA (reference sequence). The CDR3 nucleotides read TGCAGTGCTAGAGGGGGGGGAAAGGGCAATGAGCAGTTCTTC. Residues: CSARGGGKGNEQFF.

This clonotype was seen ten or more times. CDR3 sequence: CASSRTGITTDTQYF. DNA of the CDR3: TGCGCCAGCAGCCGAACAGGGATAACCACAGATACGCAGTATTTT. The gene calls are TRBV5-1 and TRBJ2-3; tentative D call: TRBD1 (6 bases). The germline gives CDR1 SGHRS, CDR2 YFSETQ. The CDR3 has 15 residues. Trimming took off 4 bases at V and 2 bases at J, with 14 bases between the two ends. Full variable domain (missing parts from reference TRBV5-1 and TRBJ2-3): KAGVTQTPRYLIKTRGQQVTLSCSPISGHRSVSWYQQTPGQGLQFLFEYFSETQRNKGNFPGRFSGRQFSNSRSEMNVSTLELGDSALYLCASSRTGITTDTQYFGPGTRLTVL.

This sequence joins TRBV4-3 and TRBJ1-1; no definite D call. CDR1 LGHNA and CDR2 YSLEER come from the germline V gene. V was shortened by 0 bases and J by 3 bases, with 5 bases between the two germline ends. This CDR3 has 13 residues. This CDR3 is CASSQDEDTEAFF. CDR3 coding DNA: TGCGCCAGCAGCCAAGATGAGGACACTGAAGCTTTCTTT.

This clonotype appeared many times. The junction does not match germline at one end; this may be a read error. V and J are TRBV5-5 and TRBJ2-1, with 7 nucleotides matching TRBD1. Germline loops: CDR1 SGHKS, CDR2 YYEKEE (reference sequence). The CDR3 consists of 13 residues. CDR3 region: CASSLDRVDEQFF. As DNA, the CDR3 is TGTGCTAGCAGCTTAGACAGGGTGGATGAGCAGTTCTTC.

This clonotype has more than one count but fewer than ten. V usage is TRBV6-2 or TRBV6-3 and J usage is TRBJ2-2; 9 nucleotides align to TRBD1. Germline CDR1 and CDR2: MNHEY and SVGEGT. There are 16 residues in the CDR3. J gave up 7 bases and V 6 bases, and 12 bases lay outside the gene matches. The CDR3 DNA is TGTGCCAGCAGGCCAATCGGGACAGGGTTTGGCGGGGAGCTGTTTTTT. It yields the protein CASRPIGTGFGGELFF.

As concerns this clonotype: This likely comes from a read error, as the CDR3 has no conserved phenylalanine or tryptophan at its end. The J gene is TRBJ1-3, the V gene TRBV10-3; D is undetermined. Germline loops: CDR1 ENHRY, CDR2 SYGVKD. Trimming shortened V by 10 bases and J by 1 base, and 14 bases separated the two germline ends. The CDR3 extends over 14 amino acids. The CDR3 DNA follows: TGTGCCACCGGCGGGTCGGGGTCTGGAAACACCATATATTGT. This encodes CATGGSGSGNTIYC.

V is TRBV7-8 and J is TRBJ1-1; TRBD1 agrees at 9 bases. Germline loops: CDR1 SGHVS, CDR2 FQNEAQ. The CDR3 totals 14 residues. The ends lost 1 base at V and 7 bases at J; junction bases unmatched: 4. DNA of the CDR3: TGTGCCAGCAGCTTAGTTGAGGGACAGGGTGAAGCTTTCTTT. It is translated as CASSLVEGQGEAFF.

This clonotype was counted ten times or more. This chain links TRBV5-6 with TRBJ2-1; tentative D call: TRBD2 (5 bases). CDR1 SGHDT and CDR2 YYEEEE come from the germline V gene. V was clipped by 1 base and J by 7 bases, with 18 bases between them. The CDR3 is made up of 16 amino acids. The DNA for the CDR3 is TGTGCCAGCAGCTTGACCGGGGATCCCCTGGGAAATGAGCAGTTCTTC. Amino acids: CASSLTGDPLGNEQFF.